This TCR beta chain was documented in a study of cytomegalovirus exposure and HLA in healthy donors. CDR3 length equals 15 residues. Unmatched junction bases numbered 7, after V lost 5 bases and J lost 4 bases. Germline CDR1 and CDR2: SEHNR and FQNEAQ (reference sequence). This clone turned up a few times. The study ran its PCR with 60 Vbeta and 13 Jbeta primers. Generated by immunoSEQ multiplex PCR, the TCRdb table keeps only in-frame clones and is missing some. This sample has around 150,000 clones; roughly two thirds occur once, and the top ten carry 2.8%. This TCR was recovered from a woman aged 25-40 years in good health and CMV-seronegative. This chain connects TRBV7-9 to TRBJ2-3; 9 bases match TRBD1. Sequenced sample: PBMCs. CDR3: CASSETGGAADTQYF. As DNA, the CDR3 is TGTGCCAGCAGCGAGACAGGGGGTGCCGCAGATACGCAGTATTTT.